This T cell receptor beta chain was identified during a study of neurological immune-mediated disorders. Notes on the study in general: Sharing of CDR3 amino acid sequences among expanded clones across subjects was absent, suggesting private repertoires in all groups. In HTLV-1-associated myelopathy, TCR clonal expansion was greatest, and in multiple sclerosis it was least, below healthy controls.

As to time point: longitudinal time-point 3. The unsorted libraries originated from 2 million PBMCs kept at -80 C. CDR1 and CDR2 (germline): SGHTA, FQGTGA. The CDR3 runs to 15 residues. V shed 5 bases and J shed 3 bases, with 16 bases lying between them. This clonotype was seen ten or more times. Antigen specificity is unknown. 5'RACE generated cDNA with 10-nucleotide random UMIs. Each CDR3 protein gets one entry after TCRdb re-called the 5' RACE reads with MiXCR. The sample holds about 48,000 distinct CDR3 sequences, approximately 12% seen once. The clonotype originates from a male donor with HTLV-1-associated myelopathy (HAM/TSP). The chain recombines TRBV7-3 with TRBJ1-1; tentative D call: TRBD1 (5 bases). Sequencing was carried out using PBMCs. The CDR3 bases are TGTGCCAGCAGCCGGGAGCCGGGGGGGTACACTGAAGCTTTCTTT. It specifies CASSREPGGYTEAFF.